The next 18 T cell receptor beta chains were all read from a single sample in a study of blood T cell repertoires in COVID-19. Assay used: immunoSEQ multiplex PCR; TCRdb lists only in-frame clones, some missing. The data contain some 250,000 clones, about 80% of them singletons. What was sequenced was peripheral blood. These receptors all come from a woman aged 80 or over with acute or convalescent COVID-19.

This chain links TRBV18 with TRBJ2-2, with D possibly being TRBD1 (6 bases). The CDR3 sequence is 16 residues long. V gave up 6 bases and J gave up 5 bases, with 19 bases separating them. Germline-derived CDR1 and CDR2 are KGHSH and LQKENI. This CDR3 is CASSPPGTIGTGELFF. Written as DNA, the CDR3 is TGTGCCAGCTCCCCTCCCGGGACAATCGGTACCGGGGAGCTGTTTTTT.

The V and J genes are TRBV5-1 and TRBJ2-7; D possibly corresponds to TRBD1 (8 bases). The V gene's germline CDR1 is SGHRS and CDR2 YFSETQ. This CDR3 is built from 14 residues. Trimming cost V 2 bases and J 2 bases, with 11 bases left between them. The DNA for the CDR3 is TGCGCCAGCAGCTTTACAGGGGGGGCCTACGAGCAGTACTTC. Translation: CASSFTGGAYEQYF.

The V call is TRBV3-1 (or the pseudogene TRBV3-2), the J call TRBJ2-7; D call uncertain. The germline V gene has CDR1 LGHDT and CDR2 YNNKEL (reference sequence). Deletions cut 3 bases from V and 6 bases from J, with 9 bases between. The CDR3 sequence is 12 residues long. The CDR3 coding sequence is TGTGCCAGCAGCCAGGGCCCGACCGAGCAGTACTTC. Translated, it gives CASSQGPTEQYF.

This clone was found once. The chain combines TRBV2 with TRBJ2-5; no firm D call. V shed 5 bases and J shed 1 base, with 8 bases lying between them. The germline CDR1 and CDR2 sequences are SNHLY and FYNNEI. The CDR3 contains 13 residues. CDR3 sequence (DNA): TGTGCCAGCAGTCCCGGGTCCCAAGAGACCCAGTACTTC. Translated, it gives CASSPGSQETQYF.

The chain combines TRBV7-3 with TRBJ1-1; D might be TRBD1 (6 bases). V lost 5 bases and J lost 5, with 15 bases in between. This CDR3 has 14 residues. Germline V gives CDR1 SGHTA, CDR2 FQGTGA. In DNA, the CDR3 is TGTGCCAGCAGCGCCAAGGGGGGGACAACTGAAGCTTTCTTT. Its protein product is CASSAKGGTTEAFF.

The chain is built from TRBV4-2 and TRBJ1-3; no definite D call. The V gene's germline CDR1 is LGHNA and CDR2 YNFKEQ. The CDR3 has 15 amino acids. V was cut by 0 bases and J by 4 bases, with 10 bases left in between. This CDR3 is CASSQDTTQGNTIYF. CDR3 DNA: TGTGCCAGCAGCCAAGATACGACTCAAGGAAACACCATATATTTT.

This clone was recorded once. The chain employs TRBV28 and TRBJ1-1, with D perhaps TRBD1 (5 bases). The CDR3 length is 16 residues. Trimming took 1 base from V and 1 from J, leaving 13 bases between them. Germline V gene lookup returns CDR1 MDHEN and CDR2 SYDVKM. CDR3: CASSLYGRASNTEAFF. For the CDR3, the DNA is TGTGCCAGCAGTTTATATGGCAGGGCTTCGAACACTGAAGCTTTCTTT.

This rearrangement joins TRBV6-5 to TRBJ1-5; weak D call: TRBD1 (5 bases). Germline CDR1 and CDR2: MNHEY and SVGAGI. With 0 bases removed from V and 5 bases from J, the gap between germline ends came to 11 bases. This CDR3 region has 15 residues. This chain's CDR3 is CASSYSWGVDQPQHF. For the CDR3, the DNA is TGTGCCAGCAGTTACTCATGGGGGGTCGATCAGCCCCAGCATTTT.

The chain employs TRBV7-8 and TRBJ2-3, with a possible D match to TRBD2 (5 bases). Deletions cut 1 base from V and 2 bases from J, with 13 bases between. CDR3 length: 16 amino acids. Germline V gene data show CDR1 as SGHVS and CDR2 as FQNEAQ. CDR3 in amino acids: CASSLGAGFLTDTQYF. DNA for the CDR3: TGTGCCAGCAGCTTAGGGGCGGGTTTCCTCACAGATACGCAGTATTTT.

V is TRBV7-2 and J is TRBJ1-1; possible D gene TRBD1, 6 bases. CDR1 is SGHTA and CDR2 is FQGNSA in the germline V gene. CDR3 length: 15 residues. With 5 bases removed from V and 4 bases from J, the gap between germline ends came to 17 bases. Written as DNA, the CDR3 is TGTGCCAGCAGCCCCTACTCCAGGGGCAGCACTGAAGCTTTCTTT. Translation: CASSPYSRGSTEAFF.

This chain uses TRBV28 with TRBJ1-5; D is perhaps TRBD1 (5 bases). V was clipped by 6 bases and J by 4 bases, with 16 bases between them. The germline V gene has CDR1 MDHEN and CDR2 SYDVKM. CDR3 length: 15 amino acids. For the CDR3, the DNA is TGTGCCAGCAGCCCGTATAGACAGAAGAATCAGCCCCAGCATTTT. This gives the protein CASSPYRQKNQPQHF.

This chain uses TRBV6-5 with TRBJ1-2, with D perhaps matching TRBD1 (6 bases). The length of the CDR3 is 14 residues. Germline assignment: CDR1 MNHEY and CDR2 SVGAGI. Deletions cut 7 bases from V and 3 bases from J, with 15 bases between. CDR3 DNA: TGTGCCAGCAACTACCAGGGGAGGGACTATGGCTACACCTTC. It encodes CASNYQGRDYGYTF.

The chain has TRBV11-3 and TRBJ1-2, with 7 bases identical to TRBD1. After removal of 4 bases from V and 6 bases from J, the junction contained 17 bases not matched to a gene. There are 17 residues in the CDR3. Per germline, CDR1 SGHNT and CDR2 YENEEA. CDR3 residues: CASSWTGVSGPENGYTF. The CDR3 DNA sequence: TGTGCCAGCAGCTGGACAGGTGTGTCGGGGCCCGAGAATGGCTACACCTTC.

V and J are TRBV6-5 and TRBJ2-2; D remains ambiguous. V was trimmed by 6 bases and J by 3 bases, leaving 8 bases between them. The CDR3 covers 13 residues. Germline assignment: CDR1 MNHEY and CDR2 SVGAGI. The CDR3 protein is CASSRVYTGELFF. The CDR3 DNA reads TGTGCCAGCAGCCGAGTCTACACCGGGGAGCTGTTTTTT.

The rearrangement uses TRBV11-1 and TRBJ2-3, with D hard to call. V was shortened by 8 bases and J by 2 bases, with 11 bases between the two germline ends. CDR3 length equals 13 residues. Per germline, CDR1 SGHAT and CDR2 FQDESV (reference sequence). CDR3 sequence reads: CASRVSPTDTQYF. CDR3 nucleotide sequence: TGTGCCAGCCGAGTCTCGCCCACAGATACGCAGTATTTT.

The chain links TRBV3-1 (or the pseudogene TRBV3-2) to TRBJ2-1; 7 bases map to TRBD1. CDR1 is LGHDT and CDR2 is YNNKEL in the germline V gene (reference sequence). The CDR3 is made up of 15 amino acids. With V trimmed by 5 bases and J by 10 bases, 14 bases remained unmatched. CDR3 in amino acids: CASSSDSGGTKEQFF. The DNA of the CDR3 is TGTGCCAGCAGCTCCGACTCAGGGGGTACAAAGGAGCAGTTCTTC.

In DNA, the CDR3 is TGCGCCAGCAGCCAAGACCCCCGACTCTCTACAGATACGCAGTATTTT. As protein: CASSQDPRLSTDTQYF. The V and J genes are TRBV4-1 and TRBJ2-3; D gene uncertain. V lost 0 bases and J lost 3, with 13 bases in between. The CDR3 covers 16 residues. The V gene's germline CDR1 is MGHRA and CDR2 YSYEKL.

In this sample, this clone turned up once. V usage is TRBV3-1 (or the pseudogene TRBV3-2) and J usage is TRBJ1-2; no firm D call. Germline V gives CDR1 LGHDT, CDR2 YNNKEL (reference sequence). V was clipped by 0 bases and J by 8 bases, with 22 bases between them. The CDR3 runs to 17 residues. CDR3 DNA sequence: TGTGCCAGCAGCCAAGAAGCCCATTATGAGGGCTTCCGAGGCTACACCTTC. Encoded protein: CASSQEAHYEGFRGYTF.